This T cell receptor (beta chain) originates from a study of T cell repertoires in ileal Crohn's disease. Study-wide points: Compared with CD4 T cells, sorted CD8 cells carried more expanded clones. All patients with clonality above 26.8% had endoscopic recurrence.

Eligibility required adulthood, ileal or ileocolonic Crohn's disease and indicated ileocolonic resection. Each sample's TCRB immunosequencing used 450 to 650 nanograms of biopsy DNA. Some clones are missing from TCRdb's copy, which holds only in-frame ones; the method was immunoSEQ multiplex PCR. This sample has 15,000 or so clones, with around 88% found just once. In the case of this clone: As yet, its antigen is unknown.

The CDR3 is made up of 14 amino acids. The germline CDR1 and CDR2 sequences are LNHDA and SQIVND (reference sequence). The V and J ends lost 5 bases and 1 base, in that order; junction bases with no gene match: 2. Sequenced material: ileal tissue. This TCR was recovered from an adult with Crohn's disease. This chain links TRBV19 with TRBJ2-4, with 7 bases lining up with TRBD1. The CDR3 region is CASSVQGAKNIQYF. DNA for the CDR3: TGTGCCAGTAGTGTACAGGGGGCCAAAAACATTCAGTACTTC. Looking up the rest from reference TRBV19 and TRBJ2-4 gives the full variable domain: DGGITQSPKYLFRKEGQNVTLSCEQNLNHDAMYWYRQDPGQGLRLIYYSQIVNDFQKGDIAEGYSVSREKKESFPLTVTSAQKNPTAFYLCASSVQGAKNIQYFGAGTRLSVL.